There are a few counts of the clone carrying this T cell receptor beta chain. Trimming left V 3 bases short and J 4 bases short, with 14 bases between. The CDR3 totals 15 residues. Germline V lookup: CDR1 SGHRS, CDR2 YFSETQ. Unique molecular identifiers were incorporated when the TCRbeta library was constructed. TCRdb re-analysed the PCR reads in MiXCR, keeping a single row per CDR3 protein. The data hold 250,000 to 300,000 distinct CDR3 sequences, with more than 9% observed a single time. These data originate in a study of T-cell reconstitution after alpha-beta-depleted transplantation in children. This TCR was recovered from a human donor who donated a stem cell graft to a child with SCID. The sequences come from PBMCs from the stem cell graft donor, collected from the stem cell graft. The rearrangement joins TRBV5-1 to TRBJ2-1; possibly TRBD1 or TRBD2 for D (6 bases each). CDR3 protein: CASSSKGGPYNEQFF. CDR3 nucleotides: TGCGCCAGCAGCTCTAAGGGGGGACCTTACAATGAGCAGTTCTTC. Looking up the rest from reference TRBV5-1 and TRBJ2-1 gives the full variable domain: KAGVTQTPRYLIKTRGQQVTLSCSPISGHRSVSWYQQTPGQGLQFLFEYFSETQRNKGNFPGRFSGRQFSNSRSEMNVSTLELGDSALYLCASSSKGGPYNEQFFGPGTRLTVL.